These 26 T cell receptor beta chains were all obtained from the same sample, sequenced in a study of T cell responses to AZD1222 COVID-19 vaccine (dated by TCRdb to the early 2020s). The library was generated by the immunoSEQ multiplex PCR assay. The source is immuneACCESS, and TCRdb retained only in-frame sequences with V and J called. Part of the clones is not carried over; for the studies checked, unresolved V genes explain less than half of this, and the remainder is unexplained. The sample table records 95,000 to 110,000 clones; roughly nine tenths of these occur just once. 6.5% to 8% of the sample rests with the top ten. The time point label, as the study defines it: baseline before first vaccination. Source: peripheral blood, taken on day 0 of AZD1222 vaccination. All receptors derive from an adult in good health.

The rearrangement joins TRBV30 to TRBJ1-1; 8 bases match TRBD1. The CDR3 length is 13 residues. J gave up 1 base and V 4 bases, and 2 bases lay outside the gene matches. Germline values: CDR1 GTSNPN, CDR2 SVGIG (reference sequence). In nucleotides, the CDR3 is TGTGCCTGGAATGGACAGGGGAACACTGAAGCTTTCTTT. As protein: CAWNGQGNTEAFF. Complete variable domain (other parts from reference TRBV30 and TRBJ1-1): SQTIHQWPATLVQPVGSPLSLECTVEGTSNPNLYWYRQAAGRGLQLLFYSVGIGQISSEVPQNLSASRPQDRQFILSSKKLLLSDSGFYLCAWNGQGNTEAFFGQGTRLTVV.

This rearrangement joins TRBV5-4 to TRBJ2-3; 12 bases match TRBD2. Trimming removed 4 bases from V and 4 bases from J; junction bases left unmatched: 10. Germline V gene data show CDR1 as SGHNT and CDR2 as YYREEE (reference sequence). The CDR3 totals 17 residues. CDR3: CASSRRLAGGPSDTQYF. The CDR3 DNA reads TGTGCCAGCAGCAGAAGGCTAGCGGGAGGGCCCTCAGATACGCAGTATTTT.

Remarks on this clone: Other DNA sequences in this specimen translate into the identical CDR3. The V and J genes are TRBV6-5 and TRBJ2-5; 9 bases align to TRBD2. This CDR3 region has 15 residues. Germline V gene sequence: CDR1 MNHEY, CDR2 SVGAGI. The J segment lost 5 bases and the V segment lost 6 bases, leaving 10 bases of the junction unmatched. For the CDR3, the DNA is TGTGCCAGCAGGGGGCGGCGGGAGGGCCTGGAGACCCAGTACTTC. Translated: CASRGRREGLETQYF.

This rearrangement joins TRBV27 to TRBJ2-7, with D maybe TRBD1 (6 bases). Looked up from germline, CDR1 is MNHEY and CDR2 is SMNVEV (reference sequence). V was pared by 6 bases and J by 1 base, with 10 bases between. The CDR3 length is 13 residues. The CDR3 reads CASSEGQSYEQYF. DNA of the CDR3: TGTGCCAGCAGCGAGGGACAATCCTACGAGCAGTACTTC.

The chain employs TRBV27 and TRBJ1-4; the match to TRBD1 covers 7 bases. The CDR3 covers 13 residues. CDR1 is MNHEY, CDR2 SMNVEV, per germline (reference sequence). Trimming at V came to 6 bases and at J to 7 bases, leaving 5 bases not matched to a gene. CDR3 bases: TGTGCCAGCAGCATGACAGGGTCTGAAAAACTGTTTTTT. Translation: CASSMTGSEKLFF. Drawing the rest from reference TRBV27 and TRBJ1-4, the complete variable domain is EAQVTQNPRYLITVTGKKLTVTCSQNMNHEYMSWYRQDPGLGLRQIYYSMNVEVTDKGDVPEGYKVSRKEKRNFPLILESPSPNQTSLYFCASSMTGSEKLFFGSGTQLSVL.

The genes are TRBV18 and TRBJ2-5; 7 bases align to TRBD2. The V gene end was trimmed by 2 bases and the J gene end by 11 bases; junction bases not matched to a gene: 11. The CDR3 runs 14 residues. Germline V gene lookup returns CDR1 KGHSH and CDR2 LQKENI. CDR3 sequence: CASSPSAGEAKQYF. CDR3 in DNA: TGTGCCAGCTCACCATCTGCGGGAGAGGCCAAGCAGTACTTC.

The V gene is TRBV28, the J gene TRBJ2-4, with D hard to call. The V end was cut by 4 bases, the J end by 8 bases, with 15 bases between. The CDR3 is 14 amino acids. Germline CDR1 is MDHEN and CDR2 is SYDVKM. The CDR3 here is CASSSSGILDIQYF. The CDR3 DNA reads as TGTGCCAGCAGTTCTTCAGGTATTCTGGACATTCAGTACTTC.

The rearrangement links TRBV24-1 to TRBJ2-3; D tentatively fits TRBD1 or TRBD2 (5 bases each). CDR1 is KGHDR and CDR2 is SFDVKD in the germline V gene. The CDR3 is made up of 13 amino acids. Trimming took 8 bases from V and 1 from J, leaving 9 bases between them. Here the CDR3 reads CATKGSGTDTQYF. CDR3 nucleotide sequence: TGTGCCACCAAGGGGAGTGGCACAGATACGCAGTATTTT.

This chain uses TRBV18 with TRBJ1-1, with unresolved D. Trimming took off 4 bases at V and 10 bases at J, with 13 bases between the two ends. Germline CDR1 reads KGHSH; CDR2 reads LQKENI. CDR3 length: 12 amino acids. The CDR3 sequence is CASSLDTARAFF. In DNA form, the CDR3 reads TGTGCCAGCTCACTTGACACGGCCAGAGCTTTCTTT.

The chain couples TRBV30 to TRBJ1-1, with 7 bases matching TRBD1. Germline CDR1 reads GTSNPN; CDR2 reads SVGIG (reference sequence). The CDR3 runs 16 residues. V shed 0 bases and J 2 bases; nucleotides not matched to a gene: 9. Written as DNA, the CDR3 is TGTGCCTGGAGTGTCAGGGCAGGGGGTCCCAACACTGAAGCTTTCTTT. Its protein is CAWSVRAGGPNTEAFF.

This chain joins TRBV10-3 and TRBJ2-5; D is perhaps TRBD1 (5 bases). This CDR3 spans 13 amino acids. Germline loops: CDR1 ENHRY, CDR2 SYGVKD. V was clipped by 10 bases and J by 1 base, with 13 bases between them. CDR3 nucleotide sequence: TGTGCCAGTTCTCCCAGGGTCCAAGAGACCCAGTACTTC. Residues: CASSPRVQETQYF.

The chain couples TRBV7-9 to TRBJ2-3, with no clear D. CDR3 length: 15 residues. Germline V gene lookup returns CDR1 SEHNR and CDR2 FQNEAQ (reference sequence). V lost 5 bases and J 3 bases, leaving 15 bases between the germline ends. For the CDR3, the DNA is TGTGCCAGCAGCCCCAAACGAAGGATGACAGATACGCAGTATTTT. This encodes CASSPKRRMTDTQYF.

V and J are TRBV7-2 and TRBJ2-2; perhaps TRBD2 as D (5 bases). Germline V lookup: CDR1 SGHTA, CDR2 FQGNSA. V shed 5 bases and J shed 1 base, with 14 bases lying between them. This CDR3 is built from 16 residues. CDR3 coding DNA: TGTGCCAGCAGCCGGACTCCTCGACTGAACACCGGGGAGCTGTTTTTT. Its protein is CASSRTPRLNTGELFF.

This chain connects TRBV19 to TRBJ1-5; a possible D gene is TRBD1 (5 bases). V lost 4 bases and J lost 3, with 13 bases in between. The CDR3 length is 15 residues. Per germline, CDR1 LNHDA and CDR2 SQIVND (reference sequence). CDR3 loop: CASSTGGTDNQPQHF. CDR3 nucleotide sequence: TGTGCCAGTAGTACCGGGGGGACTGACAATCAGCCCCAGCATTTT.

This chain links TRBV4-3 with TRBJ2-6; weak D call: TRBD1 (5 bases). Trimming removed 1 base from V and 2 bases from J, with 6 bases in between. The CDR3 has 15 amino acids. Germline values: CDR1 LGHNA, CDR2 YSLEER. The CDR3 DNA reads as TGCGCCAGCAGCCAAGCAGGGCCTGGGGCCAACGTCCTGACTTTC. Translated, it gives CASSQAGPGANVLTF.

V usage is TRBV3-1 (or the pseudogene TRBV3-2) and J usage is TRBJ2-3; 8 nucleotides agree with TRBD2. Germline V lookup: CDR1 LGHDT, CDR2 YNNKEL (reference sequence). The ends lost 1 base at V and 0 bases at J; junction bases unmatched: 6. This CDR3 spans 17 amino acids. As DNA, the CDR3 is TGTGCCAGCAGCCAAGGGAGGGCTAGCGGGAGCACAGATACGCAGTATTTT. Its translation is CASSQGRASGSTDTQYF.

Only a few counts were recorded for this clone. The V gene is TRBV20-1, the J gene TRBJ2-7, with D unresolved. The CDR3 covers 11 residues. Trimming shortened V by 3 bases and J by 5 bases, and 8 bases separated the two germline ends. CDR1 and CDR2 (germline): DFQATT, SNEGSKA (reference sequence). CDR3 residues: CSARLWDEQYF. The CDR3 nucleotides read TGCAGTGCTAGGCTATGGGACGAGCAGTACTTC.

The J gene is TRBJ2-1, the V gene TRBV7-3, with D maybe TRBD1 (9 bases). The CDR3 sequence is 18 residues long. The V end lost 4 bases, the J end lost 7 bases, and 26 bases lay between the germline ends. Per the germline V gene, CDR1 is SGHTA and CDR2 is FQGTGA. The CDR3 DNA sequence: TGTGCCAGCAGCTCGGGACAGGGCCCCGGTCGGGGGGGAAATGAGCAGTTCTTC. This translates into CASSSGQGPGRGGNEQFF.

This clone was seen only a few times. The V gene is TRBV7-2, the J gene TRBJ2-7; 11 bases are a match to TRBD2. The CDR3 spans 16 residues. Germline values: CDR1 SGHTA, CDR2 FQGNSA. V lost 6 bases to trimming and J lost 5 bases; unmatched junction nucleotides: 12. CDR3 loop: CASRGGLAARRNEQYF. CDR3 coding DNA: TGTGCCAGCAGGGGGGGACTAGCGGCCCGGCGGAACGAGCAGTACTTC.

The gene calls are TRBV11-2 and TRBJ1-1, with 7 nucleotides matching TRBD1. V lost 5 bases, J lost 4 bases, and 4 bases stayed unmatched. CDR3 length: 13 amino acids. The V gene's germline CDR1 is SGHAT and CDR2 FQNNGV. Here the CDR3 reads CASSRQGSTEAFF. The CDR3 DNA reads TGTGCCAGCAGCCGACAGGGCAGCACTGAAGCTTTCTTT.

CDR3 DNA: TGTGCCAGCAGCCGAAAGTCCGGGTCTACGTGGGGAGAGCAGTACTTC. It codes for CASSRKSGSTWGEQYF. V is TRBV27 and J is TRBJ2-7; no firm D call. Trimming removed 6 bases at V and 7 bases at J, with 25 bases between. Germline assignment: CDR1 MNHEY and CDR2 SMNVEV (reference sequence). The length of the CDR3 is 16 residues.

The V call is TRBV7-2, the J call TRBJ2-1, with 7 bases lining up with TRBD2. Germline V gives CDR1 SGHTA, CDR2 FQGNSA. The junction had 11 bases not matched to a gene; V was cut back by 5 bases and J by 4 bases. The CDR3 is made up of 16 amino acids. In DNA form, the CDR3 reads TGTGCCAGCAGCCGGGCCGGGAGAGCGGGATACAATGAGCAGTTCTTC. Amino acid sequence: CASSRAGRAGYNEQFF.

This clone was seen only once. CDR3 protein: CATSDLPTSGSVWTQYF. The CDR3 DNA reads as TGTGCCACCAGTGATTTGCCAACGAGCGGGAGCGTATGGACGCAGTATTTT. This chain joins TRBV24-1 and TRBJ2-3, with 8 bases aligning to TRBD2. This CDR3 has 17 amino acids. J was trimmed by 9 bases and V by 0 bases; bases with no gene match: 13. CDR1 KGHDR and CDR2 SFDVKD come from the germline V gene.

The rearrangement joins TRBV3-1 (or the pseudogene TRBV3-2) to TRBJ2-5, with a tentative D call TRBD2 (6 bases). Trimming removed 5 bases at V and 4 bases at J, with 17 bases between. Germline V gene lookup returns CDR1 LGHDT and CDR2 YNNKEL (reference sequence). The length of the CDR3 is 15 residues. CDR3: CASSSLGRLGETQYF. The CDR3 region has the DNA TGTGCCAGCAGCTCCCTGGGGAGGCTGGGAGAGACCCAGTACTTC.

This sequence joins TRBV5-1 and TRBJ1-2; maybe TRBD1 (6 bases). Trimming took 3 bases from V and 0 from J, leaving 27 bases between them. This CDR3 contains 20 residues. Germline loops: CDR1 SGHRS, CDR2 YFSETQ. As DNA, the CDR3 is TGCGCCAGCAGCTCCCCGCGCGTATTACCAGAGACAGGCACTAACTATGGCTACACCTTC. Protein product: CASSSPRVLPETGTNYGYTF.

The rearrangement joins TRBV7-9 to TRBJ2-7; 8 bases fit TRBD2. The V gene's germline CDR1 is SEHNR and CDR2 FQNEAQ (reference sequence). V lost 3 bases to trimming and J lost 6 bases; unmatched junction nucleotides: 10. The CDR3 runs 15 residues. The CDR3 loop reads CASSFVAGGVSEQYF. The CDR3 DNA sequence: TGTGCCAGCAGCTTTGTGGCGGGAGGAGTTTCCGAGCAGTACTTC. Drawing the rest from reference TRBV7-9 and TRBJ2-7, the complete variable domain is DTGVSQNPRHKITKRGQNVTFRCDPISEHNRLYWYRQTLGQGPEFLTYFQNEAQLEKSRLLSDRFSAERPKGSFSTLEIQRTEQGDSAMYLCASSFVAGGVSEQYFGPGTRLTVT.